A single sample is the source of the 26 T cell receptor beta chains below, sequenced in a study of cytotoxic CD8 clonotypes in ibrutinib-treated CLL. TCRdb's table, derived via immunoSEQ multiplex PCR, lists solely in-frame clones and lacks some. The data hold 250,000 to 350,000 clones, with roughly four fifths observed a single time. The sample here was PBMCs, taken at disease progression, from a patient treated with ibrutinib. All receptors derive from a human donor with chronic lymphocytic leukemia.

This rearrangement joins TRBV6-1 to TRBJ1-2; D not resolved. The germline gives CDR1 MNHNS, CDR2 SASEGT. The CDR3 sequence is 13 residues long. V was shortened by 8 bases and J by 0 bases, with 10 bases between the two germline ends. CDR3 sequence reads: CASAGSANYGYTF. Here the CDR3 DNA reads TGTGCCAGCGCAGGCAGCGCTAACTATGGCTACACCTTC.

CDR3 in DNA: TGTGCCAGCAGCCAAGAAATACTAACTAGCGGGTCAGGCGGGGAGCTGTTTTTT. It yields the protein CASSQEILTSGSGGELFF. The V call is TRBV4-2, the J call TRBJ2-2, with 9 bases aligning to TRBD2. Germline V gives CDR1 LGHNA, CDR2 YNFKEQ. The CDR3 contains 18 residues. Trimming at V came to 0 bases and at J to 7 bases, leaving 12 bases not matched to a gene.

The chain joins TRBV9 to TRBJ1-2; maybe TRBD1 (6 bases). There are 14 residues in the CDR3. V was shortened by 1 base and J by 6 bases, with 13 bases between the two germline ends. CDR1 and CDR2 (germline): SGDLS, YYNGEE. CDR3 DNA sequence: TGTGCCAGCAGCGTAATCCCAGGGGAGGATGGCTACACCTTC. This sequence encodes CASSVIPGEDGYTF.

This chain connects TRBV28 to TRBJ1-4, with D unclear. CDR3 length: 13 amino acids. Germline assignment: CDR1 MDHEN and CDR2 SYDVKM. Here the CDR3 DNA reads TGTGCAGCGACCGGGTCAACTAATGAAAAACTGTTTTTT. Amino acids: CAATGSTNEKLFF.

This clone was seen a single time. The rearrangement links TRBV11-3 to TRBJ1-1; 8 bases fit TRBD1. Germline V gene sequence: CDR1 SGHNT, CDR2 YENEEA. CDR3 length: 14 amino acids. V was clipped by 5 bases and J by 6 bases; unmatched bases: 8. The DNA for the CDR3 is TGTGCCAGCAGCACGGGACAGGACGGCGCTGAAGCTTTCTTT. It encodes CASSTGQDGAEAFF.

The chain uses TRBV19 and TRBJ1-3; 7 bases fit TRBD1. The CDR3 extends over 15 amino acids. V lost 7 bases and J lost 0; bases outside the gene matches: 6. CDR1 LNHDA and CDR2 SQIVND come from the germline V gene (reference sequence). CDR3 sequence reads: CASTPQGSSGNTIYF. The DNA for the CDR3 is TGTGCCAGTACCCCACAGGGGAGCTCTGGAAACACCATATATTTT.

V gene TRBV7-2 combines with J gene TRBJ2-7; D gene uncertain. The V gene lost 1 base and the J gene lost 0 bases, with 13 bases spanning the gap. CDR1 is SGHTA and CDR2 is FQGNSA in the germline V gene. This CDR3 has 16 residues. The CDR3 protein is CASSLGSQIVSYEQYF. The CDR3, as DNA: TGTGCCAGCAGCTTAGGGTCACAGATTGTCTCCTACGAGCAGTACTTC.

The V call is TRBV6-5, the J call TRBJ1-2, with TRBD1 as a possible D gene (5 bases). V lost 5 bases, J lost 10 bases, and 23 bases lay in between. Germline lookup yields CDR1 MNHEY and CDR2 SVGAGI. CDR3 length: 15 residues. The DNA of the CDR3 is TGTGCCAGCAGTCAAACCAGGGTCCCAGAATCCTTCTACACCTTC. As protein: CASSQTRVPESFYTF.

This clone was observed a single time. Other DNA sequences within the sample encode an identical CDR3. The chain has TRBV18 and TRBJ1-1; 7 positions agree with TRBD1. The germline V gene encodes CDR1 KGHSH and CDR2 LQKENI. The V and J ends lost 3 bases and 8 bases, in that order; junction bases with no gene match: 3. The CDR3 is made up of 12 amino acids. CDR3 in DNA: TGTGCCAGCTCACCTGACAGGGCGGAAGCTTTCTTT. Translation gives CASSPDRAEAFF.

The CDR3 DNA follows: TGTGCCAGCAGCTTGGGAGTGGGCTTCTCCTACGAGCAGTACTTC. It yields the protein CASSLGVGFSYEQYF. The rearrangement joins TRBV5-6 to TRBJ2-7; no definite D call. Germline CDR1 is SGHDT and CDR2 is YYEEEE. The CDR3 is 15 residues long. Trimming removed 0 bases from V and 0 bases from J, with 10 bases in between.

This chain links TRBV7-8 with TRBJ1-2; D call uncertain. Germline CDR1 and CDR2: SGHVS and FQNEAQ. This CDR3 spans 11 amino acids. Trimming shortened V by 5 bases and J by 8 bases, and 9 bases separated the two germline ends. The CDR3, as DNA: TGTGCCAGCAGCCCCATTCAGGGCTACACCTTC. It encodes CASSPIQGYTF.

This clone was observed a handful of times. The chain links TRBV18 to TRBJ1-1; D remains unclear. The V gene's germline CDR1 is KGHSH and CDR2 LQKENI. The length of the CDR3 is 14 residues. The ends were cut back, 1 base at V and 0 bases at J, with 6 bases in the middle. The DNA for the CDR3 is TGTGCCAGCTCACCACTCCAGGTGAACACTGAAGCTTTCTTT. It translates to CASSPLQVNTEAFF.

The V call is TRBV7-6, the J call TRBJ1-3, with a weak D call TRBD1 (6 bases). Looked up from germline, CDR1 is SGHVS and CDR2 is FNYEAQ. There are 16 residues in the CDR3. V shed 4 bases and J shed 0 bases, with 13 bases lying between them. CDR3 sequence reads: CASSSHPGASGNTIYF. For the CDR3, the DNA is TGTGCCAGCAGCTCACACCCGGGGGCCTCTGGAAACACCATATATTTT.

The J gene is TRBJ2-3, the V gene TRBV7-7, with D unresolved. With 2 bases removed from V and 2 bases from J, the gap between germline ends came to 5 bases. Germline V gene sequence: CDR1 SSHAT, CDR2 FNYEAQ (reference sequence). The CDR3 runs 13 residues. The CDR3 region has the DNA TGTGCCAGCAGCTTAAGCCACACAGATACGCAGTATTTT. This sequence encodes CASSLSHTDTQYF.

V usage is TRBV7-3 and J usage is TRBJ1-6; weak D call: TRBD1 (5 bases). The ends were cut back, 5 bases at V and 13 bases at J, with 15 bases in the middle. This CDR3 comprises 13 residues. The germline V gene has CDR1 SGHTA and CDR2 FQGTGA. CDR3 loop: CASSPRREGPLHF. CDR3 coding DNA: TGTGCCAGCAGCCCCCGAAGAGAGGGGCCCCTCCACTTT.

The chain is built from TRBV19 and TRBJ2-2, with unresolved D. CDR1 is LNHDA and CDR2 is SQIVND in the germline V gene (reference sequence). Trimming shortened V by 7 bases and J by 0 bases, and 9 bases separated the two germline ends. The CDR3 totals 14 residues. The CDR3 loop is CASTPRPNTGELFF. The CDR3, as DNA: TGTGCCAGTACCCCGCGACCGAACACCGGGGAGCTGTTTTTT.

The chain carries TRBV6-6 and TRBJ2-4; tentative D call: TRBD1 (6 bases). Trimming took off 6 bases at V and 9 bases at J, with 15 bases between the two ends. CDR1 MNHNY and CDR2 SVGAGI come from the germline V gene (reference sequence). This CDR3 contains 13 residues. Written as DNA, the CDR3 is TGTGCCAGCAGCGTCAAGGGGGAGAGCATTCAGTACTTC. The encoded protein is CASSVKGESIQYF.

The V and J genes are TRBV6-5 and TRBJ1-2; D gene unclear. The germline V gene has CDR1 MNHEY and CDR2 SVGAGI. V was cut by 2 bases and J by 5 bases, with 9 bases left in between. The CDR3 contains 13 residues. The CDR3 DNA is TGTGCCAGCAGTTACACGGGAATTTATGGCTACACCTTC. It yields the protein CASSYTGIYGYTF.

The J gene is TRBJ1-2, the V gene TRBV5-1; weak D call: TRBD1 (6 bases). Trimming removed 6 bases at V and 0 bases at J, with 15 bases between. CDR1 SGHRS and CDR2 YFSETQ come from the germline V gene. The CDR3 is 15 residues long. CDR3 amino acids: CASNLGGRTNYGYTF. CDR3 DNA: TGCGCCAGCAATCTAGGGGGACGGACTAACTATGGCTACACCTTC.

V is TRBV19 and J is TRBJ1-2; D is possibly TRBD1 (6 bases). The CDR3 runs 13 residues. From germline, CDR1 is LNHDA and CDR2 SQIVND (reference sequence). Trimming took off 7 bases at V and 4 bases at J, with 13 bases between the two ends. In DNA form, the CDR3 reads TGTGCCAGTAATGTCAGGGGCTCCTATGGCTACACCTTC. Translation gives CASNVRGSYGYTF.

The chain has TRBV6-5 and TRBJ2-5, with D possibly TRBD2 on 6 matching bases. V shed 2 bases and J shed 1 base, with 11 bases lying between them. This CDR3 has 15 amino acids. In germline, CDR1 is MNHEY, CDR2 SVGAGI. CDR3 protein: CASSYGGTVQETQYF. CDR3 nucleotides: TGTGCCAGCAGTTACGGCGGGACCGTCCAAGAGACCCAGTACTTC.

The CDR3 loop is CASSLTYRGDTEAFF. The CDR3 DNA is TGTGCCAGCAGCCTAACGTACAGGGGAGACACTGAAGCTTTCTTT. V usage is TRBV7-2 and J usage is TRBJ1-1, with 7 bases fitting TRBD1. V lost 5 bases and J lost 3; bases outside the gene matches: 9. Germline lookup yields CDR1 SGHTA and CDR2 FQGNSA. The CDR3 length is 15 residues.

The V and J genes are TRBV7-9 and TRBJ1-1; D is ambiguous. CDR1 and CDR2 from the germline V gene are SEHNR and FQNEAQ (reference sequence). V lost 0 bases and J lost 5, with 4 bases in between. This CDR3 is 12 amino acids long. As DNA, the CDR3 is TGTGCCAGCAGCTTAGCAGGAACTGAAGCTTTCTTT. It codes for CASSLAGTEAFF.

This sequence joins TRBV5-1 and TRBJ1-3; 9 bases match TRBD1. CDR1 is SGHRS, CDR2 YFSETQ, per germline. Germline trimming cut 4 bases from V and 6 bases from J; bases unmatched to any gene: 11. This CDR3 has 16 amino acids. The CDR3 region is CASSKYRGRILNTIYF. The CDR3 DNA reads TGCGCCAGCAGCAAGTACAGGGGGCGTATTCTAAACACCATATATTTT.

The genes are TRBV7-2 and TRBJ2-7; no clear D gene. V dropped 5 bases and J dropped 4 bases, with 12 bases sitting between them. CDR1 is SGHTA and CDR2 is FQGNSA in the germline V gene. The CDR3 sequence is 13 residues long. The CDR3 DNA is TGTGCCAGCAGCCCTGAAAGTAGTTACGAGCAGTACTTC. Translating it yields CASSPESSYEQYF.

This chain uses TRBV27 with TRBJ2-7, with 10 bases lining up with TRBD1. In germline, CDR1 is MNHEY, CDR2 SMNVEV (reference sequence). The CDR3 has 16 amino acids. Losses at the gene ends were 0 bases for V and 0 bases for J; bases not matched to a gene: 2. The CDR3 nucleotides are TGTGCCAGCAGTTTATCGGGACAGGGGTTCTCCTACGAGCAGTACTTC. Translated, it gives CASSLSGQGFSYEQYF.